This T cell receptor (beta chain) was found in a study of control samples from healthy donors and cancer patients. Repertoires were generated with immunoSEQ multiplex PCR, while TCRdb's copy carries only in-frame clones and drops some. The sample shows 13,000 to 15,000 clones, approximately 80% of them seen only once. The sequenced sample was formalin-fixed, paraffin-embedded tissue. This TCR derives from a female donor with lung cancer.

CDR3 residues: CASKSGGGYTF. In nucleotides, the CDR3 is TGCGCCAGCAAGAGCGGGGGAGGCTACACCTTC. V usage is TRBV5-1 and J usage is TRBJ1-2; D is possibly TRBD1 (5 bases). The CDR3 has 11 amino acids. V dropped 6 bases and J dropped 8 bases, with 11 bases sitting between them. Germline V CDR1 and CDR2: SGHRS, YFSETQ.